This is a list of T cell receptor beta chains from one sample in a study of T-cell reconstitution after alpha-beta-depleted transplantation in children. TCRdb ran MiXCR on the PCR reads and lists one entry per CDR3 protein. The sample consists of roughly 200,000 distinct CDR3 sequences, 6.6% of them appearing once. The sequenced sample was PBMCs, obtained before TCRalphabeta/CD19-depleted stem cell transplant. Source of these receptors: a boy younger than 10 with acute lymphoblastic leukemia, due to receive a stem cell transplant. CDR3s include the opening cysteine and the closing phenylalanine or tryptophan. The order of the fields is clone size, J gene, V gene, D gene, CDR3 length, CDR3 DNA, CDR3 protein. D genes are given only for firm matches. Only part of the rows carry a size: once, few, many, or a class if the clone is expanded.

abundance: many
j_gene: TRBJ2-7
v_gene: TRBV6-2/TRBV6-3
d_gene: .
len: 16
CDR3nt: TGTGCCAGCAGTTACGTCGGGTTCGGTTCATCCTACGAGCAGTACTTC
CDR3aa: CASSYVGFGSSYEQYF

abundance: many
j_gene: TRBJ2-5
v_gene: TRBV20-1
d_gene: .
len: 10
CDR3nt: TGCAGTGCTAGTCAGGAGACCCAGTACTTC
CDR3aa: CSASQETQYF

abundance: many
j_gene: TRBJ2-7
v_gene: TRBV15
d_gene: .
len: 14
CDR3nt: TGTGCCACCAGCAGAGTCCAGGGGCGCTACGAGCAGTACTTC
CDR3aa: CATSRVQGRYEQYF

abundance: .
j_gene: TRBJ2-7
v_gene: TRBV7-9
d_gene: .
len: 16
CDR3nt: TGTGCCAGCAGCTCCACTAGGGACCGGGCGACCTACGAGCAGTACTTC
CDR3aa: CASSSTRDRATYEQYF

abundance: many
j_gene: TRBJ2-7
v_gene: TRBV5-1
d_gene: .
len: 14
CDR3nt: TGCGCCAGCAGCTTGGACAGGGAGCCCTACGAGCAGTACTTC
CDR3aa: CASSLDREPYEQYF

abundance: few
j_gene: TRBJ2-5
v_gene: TRBV11-2
d_gene: .
len: 15
CDR3nt: TGTGCCAGCAGCGCGGGACCCCTAGCCCAAGAGACCCAGTACTTC
CDR3aa: CASSAGPLAQETQYF

abundance: many
j_gene: TRBJ1-1
v_gene: TRBV4-1
d_gene: .
len: 14
CDR3nt: TGCGCCAGCAGCCAAGATGGGGAGAACACTGAAGCTTTCTTT
CDR3aa: CASSQDGENTEAFF

abundance: many
j_gene: TRBJ2-5
v_gene: TRBV5-1
d_gene: .
len: 17
CDR3nt: TGCGCCAGCAGCTTGGGGTCTCGCAGCGTGGGAGGAGAGACCCAGTACTTC
CDR3aa: CASSLGSRSVGGETQYF

abundance: .
j_gene: TRBJ1-5
v_gene: TRBV5-1
d_gene: .
len: 15
CDR3nt: TGCGCCAGCAGCCCGGGACACCTAGGGGATCAGCCCCAGCATTTT
CDR3aa: CASSPGHLGDQPQHF

abundance: many
j_gene: TRBJ1-2
v_gene: TRBV24-1
d_gene: .
len: 8
CDR3nt: TGTGCCATCGGTGGCTACACCTTC
CDR3aa: CAIGGYTF

abundance: many
j_gene: TRBJ2-7
v_gene: TRBV29-1
d_gene: .
len: 14
CDR3nt: TGCAGCGTTGAATCGCTGACTGGCTGGAACGAGCAGTACTTC
CDR3aa: CSVESLTGWNEQYF

abundance: .
j_gene: TRBJ2-5
v_gene: TRBV7-9
d_gene: TRBD2
len: 14
CDR3nt: TGTGCCAGCATCTTAGTCGCGGGGGAAGAGACCCAGTACTTC
CDR3aa: CASILVAGEETQYF

abundance: many
j_gene: TRBJ2-2
v_gene: TRBV5-5
d_gene: TRBD2
len: 16
CDR3nt: TGTGCCAGCACCCTTGGACTAGTGGGTAACACCGGGGAGCTGTTTTTT
CDR3aa: CASTLGLVGNTGELFF

abundance: many
j_gene: TRBJ1-2
v_gene: TRBV29-1
d_gene: TRBD1
len: 12
CDR3nt: TGCAGCGGTGGGACAGACGGCTATGGCTACACCTTC
CDR3aa: CSGGTDGYGYTF

abundance: many
j_gene: TRBJ2-3
v_gene: TRBV6-5
d_gene: .
len: 13
CDR3nt: TGTGCCAGCAGTTACTCTTGGAGTGATACGCAGTATTTT
CDR3aa: CASSYSWSDTQYF

abundance: few
j_gene: TRBJ1-5
v_gene: TRBV27
d_gene: .
len: 15
CDR3nt: TGTGCCAGCAGAGGCCGGTTCAATAGCAATCAGCCCCAGCATTTT
CDR3aa: CASRGRFNSNQPQHF

abundance: many
j_gene: TRBJ2-3
v_gene: TRBV5-1
d_gene: TRBD2
len: 15
CDR3nt: TGCGCCAGCAGCTCCTTAGCGGGGGCCACAGATACGCAGTATTTT
CDR3aa: CASSSLAGATDTQYF

abundance: few
j_gene: TRBJ1-5
v_gene: TRBV29-1
d_gene: .
len: 14
CDR3nt: TGCAGCGTTACTAGGGGAAATAGCAATCAGCCCCAGCATTTT
CDR3aa: CSVTRGNSNQPQHF

abundance: .
j_gene: TRBJ1-1
v_gene: TRBV12-3/TRBV12-4
d_gene: .
len: 14
CDR3nt: TGTGCCAGCATTGGCAGGGTTTTAGGAACTGAAGCTTTCTTT
CDR3aa: CASIGRVLGTEAFF

abundance: .
j_gene: TRBJ2-7
v_gene: TRBV7-6
d_gene: .
len: 13
CDR3nt: TGTGCCAGCAGCTTAGTTAGGCAGAGCGAGCAGTACTTC
CDR3aa: CASSLVRQSEQYF

abundance: .
j_gene: TRBJ2-3
v_gene: TRBV12-3/TRBV12-4
d_gene: .
len: 18
CDR3nt: TGTGCCAGCAGCCCGCCCCCTCTGTGGGTTGCAGGCACAGATACGCAGTATTTT
CDR3aa: CASSPPPLWVAGTDTQYF

abundance: many
j_gene: TRBJ2-3
v_gene: TRBV5-1
d_gene: TRBD2
len: 16
CDR3nt: TGCGCCAGCAGCTCTCGAGCGGGGGGGCCGACAGATACGCAGTATTTT
CDR3aa: CASSSRAGGPTDTQYF

abundance: many
j_gene: TRBJ2-7
v_gene: TRBV12-3/TRBV12-4
d_gene: TRBD1
len: 14
CDR3nt: TGTGCCAGCAGAAGACAGGGGGCAACCTACGAGCAGTACTTC
CDR3aa: CASRRQGATYEQYF

abundance: many
j_gene: TRBJ2-5
v_gene: TRBV28
d_gene: .
len: 15
CDR3nt: TGTGCCAGCCTGGGGGACGGCGCTTTCGAAGAGACCCAGTACTTC
CDR3aa: CASLGDGAFEETQYF

abundance: .
j_gene: TRBJ1-5
v_gene: TRBV10-3
d_gene: .
len: 12
CDR3nt: TGTGCCATCAGTCCTGTAGGGCGGCCCCAGCATTTT
CDR3aa: CAISPVGRPQHF

abundance: many
j_gene: TRBJ2-7
v_gene: TRBV7-7
d_gene: .
len: 15
CDR3nt: TGTGCCAGCAGCTGGGAGAGGGCGAGCTCCTACGAGCAGTACTTC
CDR3aa: CASSWERASSYEQYF

abundance: many
j_gene: TRBJ2-5
v_gene: TRBV7-7
d_gene: TRBD1
len: 13
CDR3nt: TGTGCTAGCAGACCCGGACAGGGAGAGACCCAGTACTTC
CDR3aa: CASRPGQGETQYF

abundance: many
j_gene: TRBJ2-1
v_gene: TRBV20-1
d_gene: .
len: 15
CDR3nt: TGCAGTGCTATGCTCTCCTTACGAACCTACAATGAGCAGTTCTTC
CDR3aa: CSAMLSLRTYNEQFF

abundance: many
j_gene: TRBJ2-3
v_gene: TRBV25-1
d_gene: .
len: 13
CDR3nt: TGTGCCAGCAAGATGCGAAGCACAGATACGCAGTATTTT
CDR3aa: CASKMRSTDTQYF

abundance: many
j_gene: TRBJ2-1
v_gene: TRBV7-2
d_gene: .
len: 12
CDR3nt: TGTGCCAGCAGCTTAGGCCCTGGGGAGCAGTTCTTC
CDR3aa: CASSLGPGEQFF

abundance: many
j_gene: TRBJ1-1
v_gene: TRBV5-1
d_gene: TRBD1
len: 16
CDR3nt: TGCGCCAGCAGCTTGGGCGGACAGGGTCTACACACTGAAGCTTTCTTT
CDR3aa: CASSLGGQGLHTEAFF

abundance: many
j_gene: TRBJ2-7
v_gene: TRBV28
d_gene: TRBD1
len: 14
CDR3nt: TGTGCCAGCAGCCCATGGACAGGGAACTCCGAGCAGTACTTC
CDR3aa: CASSPWTGNSEQYF

abundance: .
j_gene: TRBJ2-1
v_gene: TRBV30
d_gene: .
len: 13
CDR3nt: TGTGCCTGGACCCCCGGGTCGGGGAATGAGCAGTTCTTC
CDR3aa: CAWTPGSGNEQFF

abundance: .
j_gene: TRBJ1-2
v_gene: TRBV30
d_gene: .
len: 12
CDR3nt: TGTGCCTGGAAGGAGGCACACTATGGCTACACCTTC
CDR3aa: CAWKEAHYGYTF